The clone carrying this T cell receptor (beta chain) has only one observation. This specimen belongs to a study of cytomegalovirus exposure and HLA in healthy donors. Only in-frame clones appear in the TCRdb table, and some are missing; sequencing was by immunoSEQ multiplex PCR. The sample carries about 84,000 clones, approximately 91% recorded once. The clonotype originates from a man younger than 40 in good health and CMV-seronegative. Sequencing was carried out using PBMCs.

The DNA for the CDR3 is TGTGCCAGCAGTCGACAGAAAACCGGGGAGCTGTTTTTT. Its translation: CASSRQKTGELFF. V is TRBV6-6 and J is TRBJ2-2; D is possibly TRBD1 (5 bases). In germline, CDR1 is MNHNY, CDR2 SVGAGI (reference sequence). This CDR3 is 13 amino acids long. Trimming removed 5 bases at V and 5 bases at J, with 9 bases between.